This paragraph reports one TCR beta chain. Its matching antigen is unknown. The data derive from a study of T cells in Graves' hyperthyroidism and ophthalmopathy. General study findings and limits: The model made its ophthalmopathy prediction, and onset followed a median around 6.9 months later.

Patients aged 18 to 65 had newly diagnosed hyperthyroidism lasting under 2 months. Using RNA transcripts as the source, TCR beta CDR3 regions were amplified. First-round RT-PCR of the TCR CDR3 relied on the HTBI primer set. Via MiXCR, TCRdb re-called the multiplex PCR reads, giving one row per CDR3 protein. The table lists 400,000 to 550,000 distinct CDR3 sequences, 13% to 15% of them singletons, with less than 20% in the top ten. The CDR3 is 13 amino acids. The V end was cut by 4 bases, the J end by 2 bases, with 11 bases between. The germline CDR1 and CDR2 sequences are DFQATT and SNEGSKA (reference sequence).

V gene TRBV20-1 combines with J gene TRBJ2-5; perhaps TRBD2 as D (6 bases). The sample was blood. This TCR derives from a woman aged 18-35 years with Graves' hyperthyroidism. The CDR3 DNA sequence: TGCAGTGCTACTAGCGCAATACAAGAGACCCAGTACTTC. Translating it yields CSATSAIQETQYF.